Following are 22 T cell receptor beta chains from one sample sequenced in a study of Graves' ophthalmopathy and Graves' hyperthyroidism. RNA transcripts were the template, and TCR beta CDR3 regions were amplified from them. The workflow started with a first-round RT-PCR run with HTBI primers and then moved on to a second-round multiplex PCR. In TCRdb, the multiplex PCR reads were re-called with MiXCR into one record per CDR3 protein. The sample yields over a million distinct CDR3 sequences, about 38% seen once. The material sequenced was peripheral blood or thyroid tissue (not recorded which). The receptors shown here come from an adult man with Graves' hyperthyroidism.

This clonotype showed up just a few times. The chain combines TRBV25-1 with TRBJ2-1; TRBD2 matches at 14 bases. J lost 7 bases, V lost 6 bases, and 2 bases had no gene match. The CDR3 has 14 residues. Looked up from germline, CDR1 is MGHDK and CDR2 is SYGVNS. Here the CDR3 DNA reads TGTGCCAGCAGGACTAGCGGGAGGGATAATGAGCAGTTCTTC. It specifies CASRTSGRDNEQFF.

About this clonotype: A much larger clone differs by one base, so this may be a read error. J is TRBJ1-2 and V is TRBV10-3; D unclear. V was trimmed by 10 bases and J by 2 bases, leaving 17 bases between them. CDR1 and CDR2 (germline): ENHRY, SYGVKD. There are 14 residues in the CDR3. CDR3 coding DNA: TGTGCCACCATGGGGATACCTTCCAACTATGGCTACACCTTC. Its protein is CATMGIPSNYGYTF.

This clonotype was seen repeatedly, ten times or more. The CDR3 region has the DNA TGTGCCAGCAGCTTACGACAGGGGTATAACACTGAAGCTTTCTTT. It codes for CASSLRQGYNTEAFF. The rearrangement joins TRBV7-2 to TRBJ1-1, with TRBD1 identical over 8 bases. The CDR3 consists of 15 residues. With 2 bases clipped from V and 2 bases from J, the junction kept 4 bases outside the gene matches. Germline lookup yields CDR1 SGHTA and CDR2 FQGNSA.

A remark on this clonotype: Mismatch with germline at one junction end may stem from a read error. This rearrangement joins TRBV7-6 to TRBJ1-1; the D gene is possibly TRBD1 (6 bases). CDR3 length: 12 amino acids. Germline V CDR1 and CDR2: SGHVS, FNYEAQ. CDR3 in amino acids: CASNLGGAGAFF. Here the CDR3 DNA reads TGTGCCAGCAACTTAGGGGGGGCGGGAGCTTTCTTT.

The genes are TRBV20-1 and TRBJ2-7; 8 bases align to TRBD2. The V and J ends lost 1 base and 6 bases, in that order; junction bases with no gene match: 2. The CDR3 runs to 12 residues. Germline CDR1 is DFQATT and CDR2 is SNEGSKA (reference sequence). CDR3 sequence: CSARVAGGEQYF. The CDR3 nucleotides read TGCAGTGCTAGAGTGGCGGGAGGCGAGCAGTACTTC.

This clonotype was recorded a few times. V and J are TRBV5-1 and TRBJ2-7; TRBD2 is a possible D gene (5 bases). Germline CDR1 SGHRS, CDR2 YFSETQ. This CDR3 has 15 amino acids. V shed 0 bases and J shed 3 bases, with 13 bases lying between them. CDR3 in amino acids: CASSLVRAGGYEQYF. As DNA, the CDR3 is TGCGCCAGCAGCTTGGTGCGGGCCGGCGGCTACGAGCAGTACTTC.

This clonotype was observed at least ten times. The rearrangement links TRBV7-6 to TRBJ2-7; 7 bases align to TRBD1. Trimming cost V 2 bases and J 3 bases; bases outside gene matches: 7. From germline, CDR1 is SGHVS and CDR2 FNYEAQ. The CDR3 runs to 15 residues. The CDR3 DNA sequence: TGTGCCAGCAGCTTATTTGGACAGGCTGTCTACGAGCAGTACTTC. It specifies CASSLFGQAVYEQYF.

V and J are TRBV30 and TRBJ1-6; D gene unclear. The CDR3 runs to 13 residues. The V end was cut by 4 bases, the J end by 6 bases, with 10 bases between. From germline, CDR1 is GTSNPN and CDR2 SVGIG (reference sequence). The CDR3 is CAWNRQSNSPLHF. DNA for the CDR3: TGTGCCTGGAACCGCCAAAGTAATTCACCCCTCCACTTT.

Concerning this clonotype itself: A read error may explain this, as a much larger clone is one base away. The conserved phenylalanine or tryptophan normally closing the CDR3 is absent here, so this likely arose from a read error. CDR3: CASSPTDNRDINEQYL. The CDR3 DNA reads TGTGCCAGCAGCCCTACCGATAACAGGGACATCAACGAGCAGTACCTC. The chain is built from TRBV7-7 and TRBJ2-7; D might be TRBD1 (6 bases). Trimming left V 5 bases short and J 5 bases short, with 22 bases between. Looked up from germline, CDR1 is SSHAT and CDR2 is FNYEAQ (reference sequence). The CDR3 is 16 amino acids.

This clonotype was found once. The J gene is TRBJ1-2, the V gene TRBV11-1; D possibly corresponds to TRBD1 (5 bases). This CDR3 region has 16 residues. V lost 11 bases and J 7 bases, leaving 29 bases between the germline ends. The germline gives CDR1 SGHAT, CDR2 FQDESV (reference sequence). The CDR3 loop reads CAGWGSARAQILGYTF. For the CDR3, the DNA is TGTGCCGGCTGGGGCAGTGCTAGAGCACAGATTCTTGGCTACACCTTC.

This clonotype was observed a few times. With a much larger clone just one base away, this may be a read error. The J gene is TRBJ2-7, the V gene TRBV24-1, with TRBD1 identical over 9 bases. The CDR3 consists of 15 residues. Germline lookup yields CDR1 KGHDR and CDR2 SFDVKD. The CDR3 nucleotides are TGTACCACCAGTGACCCGGGACAGGGCTTCTACGAGCAGTACTTC. It yields the protein CTTSDPGQGFYEQYF.

The J gene is TRBJ2-7, the V gene TRBV9; TRBD2 aligns across 8 bases. The CDR3 covers 15 residues. V shed 3 bases, J shed 2 bases, and the junction held 7 bases outside the gene matches. The germline CDR1 and CDR2 sequences are SGDLS and YYNGEE. CDR3 DNA: TGTGCCAGCAGCGCCAAAGCGGGGGCAACCTACGAGCAGTACTTC. It is translated as CASSAKAGATYEQYF.

About this clonotype: This may arise from a read error, as a much more abundant clone is one base away. The chain employs TRBV25-1 and TRBJ2-2, with no clear D. Germline CDR1 is MGHDK and CDR2 is SYGVNS. This CDR3 region has 12 residues. This chain's CDR3 is CAGSYPTGELFF. For the CDR3, the DNA is TGTGCCGGCAGTTATCCAACCGGGGAGCTGTTTTTT.

This clonotype appeared many times. The rearrangement uses TRBV10-3 and TRBJ1-3; possible D gene TRBD1, 5 bases. The CDR3 is made up of 14 amino acids. The germline V gene has CDR1 ENHRY and CDR2 SYGVKD. V was clipped by 2 bases and J by 8 bases, with 13 bases between them. The CDR3 DNA is TGTGCCATCAGTGAGGGGCAGTCGGGGGACACCATATATTTT. It specifies CAISEGQSGDTIYF.

This chain connects TRBV7-8 to TRBJ2-3; tentative D call: TRBD2 (5 bases). Germline V gene data show CDR1 as SGHVS and CDR2 as FQNEAQ. The CDR3 covers 15 residues. With 7 bases removed from V and 2 bases from J, the gap between germline ends came to 16 bases. The CDR3 loop is CASTRGSTYTDTQYF. The CDR3 DNA reads as TGTGCCAGCACCCGAGGGTCTACCTACACAGATACGCAGTATTTT.

The chain recombines TRBV10-2 with TRBJ2-7; 7 nucleotides agree with TRBD2. This CDR3 is built from 17 residues. V was pared by 10 bases and J by 4 bases, with 22 bases of the junction left unmatched. Germline V gene lookup returns CDR1 WSHSY and CDR2 SAAADI. CDR3 DNA: TGCGCCACCCTACTAGCGCCGAACACCGGGGAGGGTTACGAGCAGTACTTC. It encodes CATLLAPNTGEGYEQYF.

This clonotype was seen only a few times. V usage is TRBV9 and J usage is TRBJ2-2, with 11 bases identical to TRBD1. The CDR3 totals 16 residues. The junction had 5 bases not matched to a gene; V was cut back by 3 bases and J by 4 bases. Per germline, CDR1 SGDLS and CDR2 YYNGEE. The CDR3 DNA sequence: TGTGCCAGCAGCGCAGTTGGGACAGGGGGCACCGGGGAGCTGTTTTTT. It yields the protein CASSAVGTGGTGELFF. The variable domain in full, with the rest retrieved from reference TRBV9 and TRBJ2-2, is DSGVTQTPKHLITATGQRVTLRCSPRSGDLSVYWYQQSLDQGLQFLIQYYNGEERAKGNILERFSAQQFPDLHSELNLSSLELGDSALYFCASSAVGTGGTGELFFGEGSRLTVL.

In its sample, this clonotype was seen once. The rearrangement links TRBV14 to TRBJ1-6; TRBD1 matches 7 bases. This CDR3 contains 18 residues. CDR1 SGHDN and CDR2 FVKESK come from the germline V gene. J was trimmed by 3 bases and V by 8 bases; bases with no gene match: 16. The CDR3 is CASSPQDREGDYNSPLHF. Written as DNA, the CDR3 is TGTGCCAGCTCACCCCAAGACAGGGAGGGAGACTATAATTCACCCCTCCACTTT. The full variable domain, rest sourced from reference TRBV14 and TRBJ1-6, is EAGVTQFPSHSVIEKGQTVTLRCDPISGHDNLYWYRRVMGKEIKFLLHFVKESKQDESGMPNNRFLAERTGGTYSTLKVQPAELEDSGVYFCASSPQDREGDYNSPLHFGNGTRLTVT.

Ten or more counts support this clonotype. The CDR3 DNA is TGTGCCAGCAGCCTACCGATCGGGACAGGGCAAGAGACCCAGTACTTC. It is translated as CASSLPIGTGQETQYF. This rearrangement joins TRBV7-9 to TRBJ2-5; 9 nucleotides match TRBD1. The CDR3 consists of 16 residues. Germline CDR1 and CDR2: SEHNR and FQNEAQ (reference sequence). Unmatched junction bases numbered 9, after V lost 5 bases and J lost 2 bases. Based on the CDR3 plus reference TRBV7-9 and TRBJ2-5, the full variable domain is DTGVSQNPRHKITKRGQNVTFRCDPISEHNRLYWYRQTLGQGPEFLTYFQNEAQLEKSRLLSDRFSAERPKGSFSTLEIQRTEQGDSAMYLCASSLPIGTGQETQYFGPGTRLLVL.

This clonotype was observed at least ten times. This chain connects TRBV10-3 to TRBJ1-5; TRBD1 matches 9 bases. V dropped 3 bases and J dropped 6; count of bases not matched to a gene: 6. Per germline, CDR1 ENHRY and CDR2 SYGVKD. The CDR3 sequence is 15 residues long. This chain's CDR3 is CAISETGGLGQPQHF. Written as DNA, the CDR3 is TGTGCCATCAGTGAAACAGGGGGCTTGGGTCAGCCCCAGCATTTT.

This clonotype was seen ten or more times. This sequence joins TRBV2 and TRBJ1-1; no definite D call. The CDR3 runs 14 residues. Germline V gene data show CDR1 as SNHLY and CDR2 as FYNNEI. V was pared by 4 bases and J by 1 base, with 10 bases between. CDR3 region: CASSGSDRNTEAFF. The CDR3 DNA is TGTGCCAGCAGTGGCTCGGACCGGAACACTGAAGCTTTCTTT.

This chain links TRBV6-1 with TRBJ1-6; 9 positions match TRBD1. J was trimmed by 5 bases and V by 1 base; bases with no gene match: 0. CDR3 length equals 15 residues. CDR1 is MNHNS and CDR2 is SASEGT in the germline V gene. The CDR3 protein is CASSEGTGDNSPLHF. CDR3 coding DNA: TGTGCCAGCAGTGAAGGGACAGGGGATAATTCACCCCTCCACTTT.